Ten or more counts support the clone carrying this T cell receptor beta chain. What it recognizes is unknown. TCRdb recomputed calls from the 5' RACE reads with MiXCR, one row per CDR3 protein. The sample yields roughly 120,000 distinct CDR3 sequences, approximately 7.1% seen once. The sample is drawn from a study of T cells after yellow fever vaccination. Findings and limits, study-wide: Re-detected after boosting: most primary clones, 96% of CD4 and roughly 88% of CD8.

Trimming took off 4 bases at V and 8 bases at J, with 14 bases between the two ends. The CDR3 contains 13 residues. The sample in question was CD4+ T cells sorted from PBMCs, obtained approximately 40 days after the first yellow fever vaccination. This sequence joins TRBV12-3 or TRBV12-4 and TRBJ1-2, with D uncertain. The TCR was taken from a man younger than 35 who received the YFV17D yellow fever vaccine. The CDR3 is CASSSWADGGYTF. In DNA form, the CDR3 reads TGTGCCAGCAGTTCCTGGGCAGATGGGGGCTACACCTTC.